This TCR beta chain derives from a study of cytomegalovirus exposure and HLA in healthy donors. This CDR3 is 16 amino acids long. Germline V gene lookup returns CDR1 GTSNPN and CDR2 SVGIG (reference sequence). V gave up 4 bases and J gave up 0 bases, with 16 bases separating them. In the PCR, 60 Vbeta and 13 Jbeta primers were used. The assay was immunoSEQ multiplex PCR, and TCRdb's table has in-frame clones only and misses some. Among approximately 220,000 clones listed, about 75% were seen once. This TCR was sampled from a man younger than 35 in good health and CMV-seronegative. What was sequenced was PBMCs. The rearrangement joins TRBV30 to TRBJ2-1; D ambiguous. The CDR3 is CAWTRPDTFSYNEQFF. In nucleotides, the CDR3 is TGTGCCTGGACCAGACCTGACACTTTCTCCTACAATGAGCAGTTCTTC.